This TCR beta chain emerged from a study of early T cells in non-severe SARS-CoV-2 infection. With V trimmed by 4 bases and J by 2 bases, 3 bases remained unmatched. Germline CDR1 reads SEHNR; CDR2 reads FQNEAQ (reference sequence). CDR3 length: 14 amino acids. This clonotype was seen only a few times. In TCRdb, the 5' RACE reads were re-called with MiXCR into one record per CDR3 protein. The sample contains about 64,000 distinct CDR3 sequences, around 18% of which appear only once. The source was whole blood, collected at baseline. The rearrangement joins TRBV7-9 to TRBJ2-7, with 9 bases lining up with TRBD1. This clonotype was sampled from an adult who was a healthcare worker with PCR-confirmed SARS-CoV-2 infection or an uninfected control (not recorded which). The CDR3 region is CASSSGQGAYEQYF. The DNA of the CDR3 is TGTGCCAGCAGCTCGGGACAGGGTGCCTACGAGCAGTACTTC.